The entry that follows covers one T cell receptor (beta chain) sequence. This clonotype was picked up many times. The antigen it recognizes is unknown. Per-nucleotide qualities are absent, and no much larger clonotype sits a single base away. Libraries were built with 5' RACE. The sequencer was an Illumina HiSeq 2500. The second PCR ran for roughly 7 to 11 cycles and used a J-beta primer mix along with a sample-barcoded 5' primer. Each TCR beta cDNA molecule received a unique molecular identifier from a template-switch 5' adaptor carrying 12 random nucleotides. Each sample yielded at least 2.5 million CDR3-containing paired-end reads. All of the RNA was converted into first-strand cDNA using the Mint cDNA synthesis kit, with a TRBC-specific oligonucleotide serving as the primer. Following uracil-DNA glycosylase treatment, all cDNA underwent a first 18-cycle PCR with the universal primers M1SS and BC2_uni_R. The original pipeline was this. Each sample was normalized by randomly selecting 1 million high-quality reads, each carrying a distinct molecular identifier. Reads sharing molecular identifiers were discarded rather than binned into consensus sequences. CDR3 identification, clonotype clustering and error correction used MiTCR with a Q25 quality threshold and the strictest error-elimination algorithm. A nonparametric unseen species model using Euler transformation provided a lower-bound estimate of total TCR beta diversity. TCRdb handled the public reads itself, with Q25 trimming in fastp and clone calling in MiXCR, and kept productive beta chains. Rows merge per CDR3 protein into single entries with the most common DNA and genes. TCRdb assigned the V and J calls; the authors' analysis was not used. Here the sample has about 670,000 distinct CDR3 sequences; around 43% occur a single time. Approximately 29% of the sample belongs to the ten largest clones.

This entry comes from a study of blood T cells in healthy people across ages (dated by TCRdb to the mid-2010s). General notes on the study: In model experiments, template switching captured roughly one uniquely barcoded TCR beta cDNA molecule for every two T cells. The study measured age-related changes in TCR beta repertoire diversity using deep sequencing normalized with unique cDNA molecular identifiers. The donors were split into four age groups: young (average around 15 years), middle-aged (39), aged (about 62) and long-lived (approximately 80). To avoid experimental bias, donors of different ages were spread randomly across the sequencing lanes. For two donors (one aged 18 to 30 and one aged 80 or older), the study analyzed two additional independent replicas of 1 million unique cDNA reads from the same blood draw. Overall study outcomes, separate from this receptor: Compared with the aged group, more naive CD4+ T cells, fewer expanded clones and increased TCR diversity were shown by the long-lived group, suggesting age selection. Total diversity estimates from one million sequenced T cells were considered lower bounds and underestimates. The CMV infection status of donors was not known, potentially confounding age-related changes in expanded clonotypes. As age increased, observed TCR beta diversity per million T cells dropped in a roughly linear way, and a significant reduction was already evident by age around 41. A strong correlation was found between observed TCR beta diversity and the percentage of naive T cells measured by flow cytometry. Conclusive comparison of naive and antigen-experienced compartments was prevented by the profiling of bulk unsorted PBMCs.

Systemically healthy Caucasian individuals from Russia, approximately 39 in total and aged about 6 to 90 years, were included as donors. Around 10 milliliters of peripheral blood were drawn from each donor into EDTA-treated Vacutainer tubes. Ficoll-Paque density-gradient centrifugation was used to isolate PBMCs, with at least 7 million per sample. Total RNA, at least 5 micrograms per sample, was extracted from PBMCs with Trizol reagent. For every donor, flow cytometry on a PBMC aliquot measured the percentage of naive CD45RAhigh/CD27high T cells. A distance of 15 bases separates the germline ends of V and J, which lose 6 bases and 6 bases respectively. Measured from the cysteine to the phenylalanine, the CDR3 is 13 residues long. The read is trimmed to its CDR3 DNA, 39 bases read in frame from base 1. Reading the germline V gene gives CDR1 MDHEN and CDR2 SYDVKM.

Material for sequencing was blood. The sequence was obtained from a man older than 75 in good health. The chain couples TRBV28 to TRBJ2-7; the D gene cannot be named for sure. The bases are TGTGCCAGCAGCCGACCGCCCCCCTTCGAGCAGTACTTC. This sequence encodes CASSRPPPFEQYF.